Sequencing of this T cell receptor beta chain was carried out in a study of cytomegalovirus exposure and HLA in healthy donors. This clone has a single count. Its antigen is unidentified. This PCR relied on a set of 60 Vbeta primers and 13 Jbeta primers. Generated by immunoSEQ multiplex PCR, the TCRdb table keeps only in-frame clones and is missing some. The data hold approximately 190,000 clones, with roughly 74% observed a single time. Findings and caveats of the study: An ancestry cluster, one associated with Asian ancestry, reportedly showed fewer N-insertions than the roughly 700-donor mean in a later analysis. Analyses of presence and absence presupposed an approximately uniform sequencing depth across donors.

V gave up 1 base and J gave up 6 bases, with 8 bases separating them. Germline-derived CDR1 and CDR2 are SGHTA and FQGTGA. The CDR3 is 13 residues long. The J gene is TRBJ2-3, the V gene TRBV7-3; D ambiguous. The source of this sequence is a woman under 40 in good health and CMV-seronegative. The sample consisted of PBMCs. The CDR3 nucleotides are TGTGCCAGCAGCTTAATTTCGGTGGATACGCAGTATTTT. Translating gives CASSLISVDTQYF. The full variable domain, with the rest looked up from reference TRBV7-3 and TRBJ2-3, is GAGVSQTPSNKVTEKGKYVELRCDPISGHTALYWYRQSLGQGPEFLIYFQGTGAADDSGLPNDRFFAVRPEGSVSTLKIQRTERGDSAVYLCASSLISVDTQYFGPGTRLTVL.